The rows below give T cell receptor beta chains drawn from one sample of a study of T cell responses to AZD1222 COVID-19 vaccine. TCRdb's copy holds only in-frame clones and misses some; the assay was immunoSEQ multiplex PCR. This sample has approximately 150,000 clones; around 88% occur once, and the top ten carry 0.85% to 1.1%. The material sequenced was peripheral blood, taken 28 days after the second AZD1222 dose. These receptors were obtained from an adult who received the AZD1222 COVID-19 vaccine. CDR3s include the opening cysteine and the closing phenylalanine or tryptophan. D genes are given only for firm matches. Rows may omit the clone size; those that give it use once, few, many or a size class.

TRBD1,-,TRBV6-2/TRBV6-3,TRBJ2-7,CASSYAPHAGQVSYEQYF,TGTGCCAGCAGTTATGCACCCCACGCCGGACAGGTTTCCTACGAGCAGTACTTC
TRBD1,-,TRBV7-9,TRBJ1-1,CASSSRDRGVLAEAFF,TGTGCCAGCAGCTCCCGGGACAGGGGGGTCCTTGCTGAAGCTTTCTTT
-,-,TRBV5-8,TRBJ2-5,CASSLLEVETQYF,TGTGCCAGCAGCTTGTTGGAGGTGGAGACCCAGTACTTC
-,-,TRBV29-1,TRBJ1-3,CSVVTSSGNTIYF,TGCAGCGTTGTGACGAGCTCTGGAAACACCATATATTTT
-,-,TRBV19,TRBJ1-5,CASSIEGVRQPQHF,TGTGCCAGTAGTATAGAAGGGGTGAGGCAGCCCCAGCATTTT
TRBD1,-,TRBV18,TRBJ1-2,CASSPDRGVYGYTF,TGTGCCAGCTCACCTGACAGGGGAGTCTATGGCTACACCTTC
-,-,TRBV3-1/TRBV3-2,TRBJ2-3,CASSPRTVSTDTQYF,TGTGCCAGCAGCCCCCGGACGGTCAGCACAGATACGCAGTATTTT
-,-,TRBV18,TRBJ1-3,CASSEGSGNTIYF,TGTGCCAGCTCGGAGGGATCTGGAAACACCATATATTTT
-,-,TRBV2,TRBJ1-3,CASTGPNSSGNTIYF,TGTGCCAGCACTGGACCGAATAGCTCTGGAAACACCATATATTTT
-,once,TRBV5-8,TRBJ1-1,CASSFILGHRNTEAFF,TGTGCCAGCAGCTTTATCCTGGGACACAGGAACACTGAAGCTTTCTTT
-,once,TRBV5-1,TRBJ2-7,CASSPPRGASYEQYF,TGCGCCAGCAGCCCCCCCCGGGGGGCGAGTTACGAGCAGTACTTC
-,-,TRBV4-2,TRBJ2-7,CASSQQTGGSYEQYF,TGTGCCAGCAGCCAACAAACCGGGGGCTCCTACGAGCAGTACTTC
-,-,TRBV18,TRBJ1-5,CASSTSRVSNQPQHF,TGTGCCAGCTCAACCTCCAGGGTTAGCAATCAGCCCCAGCATTTT
-,-,TRBV4-1,TRBJ2-5,CASSQTGQETQYF,TGCGCCAGCAGCCAAACAGGGCAGGAGACCCAGTACTTC
-,-,TRBV18,TRBJ2-7,CASSPAVYHNEQYF,TGTGCCAGCTCACCGGCAGTATATCATAACGAGCAGTACTTC
-,-,TRBV9,TRBJ2-3,CASSVVQGRTDTQYF,TGTGCCAGCAGCGTAGTACAGGGTCGCACAGATACGCAGTATTTT
-,-,TRBV7-6,TRBJ2-3,CASTRRGPSTDTQYF,TGTGCCAGCACCCGGAGAGGGCCTAGCACAGATACGCAGTATTTT
TRBD1,-,TRBV5-1,TRBJ1-2,CASSFTGVLSGYTF,TGCGCCAGCAGCTTTACAGGGGTTCTGAGCGGCTACACCTTC
-,few,TRBV5-5,TRBJ1-2,CASSLGNDYGYTF,TGTGCCAGCAGCTTGGGGAATGACTATGGCTACACCTTC
-,-,TRBV12-5,TRBJ2-3,CASGAGVSTDTQYF,TGTGCTAGTGGAGCAGGGGTCAGCACAGATACGCAGTATTTT
TRBD1,-,TRBV19,TRBJ1-1,CASTLQGALTEAFF,TGTGCCAGTACCCTCCAGGGGGCTTTGACTGAAGCTTTCTTT
-,once,TRBV15,TRBJ2-2,CATSRDWMSGELFF,TGTGCCACCAGCAGAGATTGGATGTCCGGGGAGCTGTTTTTT
TRBD1,-,TRBV27,TRBJ2-4,CASRTGGAKNIQYF,TGTGCCAGCAGGACAGGGGGAGCCAAAAACATTCAGTACTTC